Below, one T cell receptor (beta chain) is given with its context. Its antigen is not identified. The protocol was immunoSEQ multiplex PCR, while the TCRdb copy is restricted to in-frame clones and leaves out a portion. The sample records approximately 99,000 clones, roughly 87% being singletons. These data originate in a study of T cell responses to AZD1222 COVID-19 vaccine. The CDR3 loop spans 17 amino acids. Germline V gene data show CDR1 as ENHRY and CDR2 as SYGVKD. Trimming removed 3 bases from V and 3 bases from J, with 21 bases in between. Findings and caveats of the study: At 160-218 and 743-854, vaccine-associated CD4 TCRs were dominant, and they spanned spike. Donors were largely white British and mainly female; clonal diversity was possibly underestimated. All repertoire sampling was performed exclusively after the peak T cell response.

This chain connects TRBV10-3 to TRBJ2-7, with D unclear. The sample was peripheral blood, taken on day 0 of MenACWY control vaccination. This TCR was recovered from an adult in good health. CDR3 DNA sequence: TGTGCCATCAGTGACCCATCTGCCGGCGGTAGCCTCTACGAGCAGTACTTC. Amino acid sequence: CAISDPSAGGSLYEQYF.